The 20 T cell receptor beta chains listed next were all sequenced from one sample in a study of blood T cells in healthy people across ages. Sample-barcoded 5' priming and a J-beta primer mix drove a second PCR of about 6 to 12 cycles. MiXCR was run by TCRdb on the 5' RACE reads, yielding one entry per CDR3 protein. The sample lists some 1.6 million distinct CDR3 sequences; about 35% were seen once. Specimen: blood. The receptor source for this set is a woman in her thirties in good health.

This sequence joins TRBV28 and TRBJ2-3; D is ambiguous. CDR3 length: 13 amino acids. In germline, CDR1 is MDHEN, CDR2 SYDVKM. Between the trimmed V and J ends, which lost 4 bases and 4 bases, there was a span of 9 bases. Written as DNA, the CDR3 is TGTGCCAGCAGTTCCCCCCCCCCAGATACGCAGTATTTT. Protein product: CASSSPPPDTQYF.

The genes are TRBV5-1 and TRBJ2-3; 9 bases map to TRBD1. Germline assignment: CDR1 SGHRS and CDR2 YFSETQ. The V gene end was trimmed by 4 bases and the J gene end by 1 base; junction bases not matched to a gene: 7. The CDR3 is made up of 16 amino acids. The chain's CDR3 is CASSQGGQGRTDTQYF. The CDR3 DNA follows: TGCGCCAGCAGCCAGGGGGGACAGGGACGCACAGATACGCAGTATTTT.

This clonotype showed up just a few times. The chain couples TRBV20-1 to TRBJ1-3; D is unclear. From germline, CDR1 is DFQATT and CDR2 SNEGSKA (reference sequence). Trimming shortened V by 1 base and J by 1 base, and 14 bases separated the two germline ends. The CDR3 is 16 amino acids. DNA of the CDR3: TGCAGTGCTAGAGTGGTCCTCGCGGGTTCTGGAAACACCATATATTTT. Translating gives CSARVVLAGSGNTIYF.

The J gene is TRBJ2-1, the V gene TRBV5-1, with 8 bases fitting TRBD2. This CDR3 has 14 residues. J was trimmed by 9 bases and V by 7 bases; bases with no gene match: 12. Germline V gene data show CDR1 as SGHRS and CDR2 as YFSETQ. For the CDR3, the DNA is TGCGCCAGCCGCCCAGCGGGAGAATACGGTGAGCAGTTCTTC. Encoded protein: CASRPAGEYGEQFF.

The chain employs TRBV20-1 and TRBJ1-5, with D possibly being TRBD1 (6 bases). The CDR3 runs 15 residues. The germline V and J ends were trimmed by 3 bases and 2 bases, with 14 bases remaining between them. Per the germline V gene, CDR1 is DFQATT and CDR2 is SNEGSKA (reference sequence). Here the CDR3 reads CSASSGGAGNQPQHF. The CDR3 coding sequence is TGCAGTGCTAGCTCGGGGGGCGCGGGCAATCAGCCCCAGCATTTT.

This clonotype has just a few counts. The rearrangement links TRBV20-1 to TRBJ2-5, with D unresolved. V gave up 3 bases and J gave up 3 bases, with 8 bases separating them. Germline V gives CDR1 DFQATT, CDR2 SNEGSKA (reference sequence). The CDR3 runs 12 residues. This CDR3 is CSASPVKETQYF. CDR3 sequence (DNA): TGCAGTGCTAGTCCAGTAAAAGAGACCCAGTACTTC.

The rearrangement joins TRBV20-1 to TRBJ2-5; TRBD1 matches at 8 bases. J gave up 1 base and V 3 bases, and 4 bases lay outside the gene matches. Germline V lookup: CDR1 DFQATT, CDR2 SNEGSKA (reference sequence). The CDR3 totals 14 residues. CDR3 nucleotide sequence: TGCAGTGCTAGTCCCAGGGGGCCCCAAGAGACCCAGTACTTC. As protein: CSASPRGPQETQYF.

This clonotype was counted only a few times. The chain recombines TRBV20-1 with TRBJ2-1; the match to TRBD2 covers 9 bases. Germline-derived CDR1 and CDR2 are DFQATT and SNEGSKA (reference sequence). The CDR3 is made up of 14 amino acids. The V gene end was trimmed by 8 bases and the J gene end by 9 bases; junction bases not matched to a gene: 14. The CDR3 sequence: CSTTGLAGTSEQFF. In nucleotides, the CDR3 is TGCAGTACTACGGGGCTAGCGGGAACGAGTGAGCAGTTCTTC.

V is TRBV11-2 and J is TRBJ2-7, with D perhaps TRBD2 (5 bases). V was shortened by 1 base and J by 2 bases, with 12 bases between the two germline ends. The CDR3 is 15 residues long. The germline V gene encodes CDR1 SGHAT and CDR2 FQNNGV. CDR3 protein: CASSLGDTGTYEQYF. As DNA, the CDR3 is TGTGCCAGCAGCTTAGGAGACACCGGGACCTACGAGCAGTACTTC.

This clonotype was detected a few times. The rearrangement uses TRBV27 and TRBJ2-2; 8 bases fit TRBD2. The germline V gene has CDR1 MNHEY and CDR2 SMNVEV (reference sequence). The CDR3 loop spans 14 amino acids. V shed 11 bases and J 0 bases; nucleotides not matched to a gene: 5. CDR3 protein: CAAQRGTNTGELFF. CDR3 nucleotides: TGTGCCGCCCAGCGGGGGACGAACACCGGGGAGCTGTTTTTT.

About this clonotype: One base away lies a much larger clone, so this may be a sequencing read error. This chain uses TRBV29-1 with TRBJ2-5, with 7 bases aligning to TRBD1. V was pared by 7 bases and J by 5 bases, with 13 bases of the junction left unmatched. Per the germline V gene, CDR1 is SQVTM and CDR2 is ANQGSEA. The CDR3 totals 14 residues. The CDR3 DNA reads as TGCAGCGGCCTTGACAGGGAGCGCCGGGAGACCCAGTACTTC. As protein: CSGLDRERRETQYF.

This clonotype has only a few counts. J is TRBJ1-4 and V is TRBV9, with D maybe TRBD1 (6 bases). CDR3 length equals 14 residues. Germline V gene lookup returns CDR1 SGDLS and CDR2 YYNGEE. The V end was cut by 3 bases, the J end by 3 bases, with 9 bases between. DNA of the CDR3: TGTGCCAGCAGCGCGACAGGAGCTAATGAAAAACTGTTTTTT. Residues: CASSATGANEKLFF.

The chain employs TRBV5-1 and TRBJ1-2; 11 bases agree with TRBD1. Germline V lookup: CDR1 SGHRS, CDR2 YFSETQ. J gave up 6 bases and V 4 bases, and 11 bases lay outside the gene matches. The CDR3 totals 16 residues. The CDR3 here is CASSPIGQGACNGYTF. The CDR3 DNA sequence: TGCGCCAGCAGCCCAATCGGACAGGGGGCGTGTAATGGCTACACCTTC.

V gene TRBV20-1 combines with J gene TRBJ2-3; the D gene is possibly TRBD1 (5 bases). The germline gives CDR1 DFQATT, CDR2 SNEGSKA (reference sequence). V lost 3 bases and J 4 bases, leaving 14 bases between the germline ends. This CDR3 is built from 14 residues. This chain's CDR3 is CSARGRGVADTQYF. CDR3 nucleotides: TGCAGTGCTAGGGGGCGTGGAGTAGCAGATACGCAGTATTTT.

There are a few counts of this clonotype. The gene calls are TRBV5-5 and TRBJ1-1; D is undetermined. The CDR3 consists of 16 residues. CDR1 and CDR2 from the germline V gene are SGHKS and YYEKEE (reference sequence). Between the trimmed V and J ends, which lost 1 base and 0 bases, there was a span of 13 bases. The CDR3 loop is CASSLSGPLMNTEAFF. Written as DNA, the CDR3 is TGTGCCAGCAGCTTGTCCGGTCCTCTCATGAACACTGAAGCTTTCTTT.

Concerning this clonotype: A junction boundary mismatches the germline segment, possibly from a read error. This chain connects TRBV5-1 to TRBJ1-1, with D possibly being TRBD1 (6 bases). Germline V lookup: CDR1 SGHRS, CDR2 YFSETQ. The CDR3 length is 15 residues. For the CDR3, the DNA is TGCGCCTGCAGCGCCACAGGGTTTTTGGTAACTGAAGCTTTCTTT. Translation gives CACSATGFLVTEAFF.

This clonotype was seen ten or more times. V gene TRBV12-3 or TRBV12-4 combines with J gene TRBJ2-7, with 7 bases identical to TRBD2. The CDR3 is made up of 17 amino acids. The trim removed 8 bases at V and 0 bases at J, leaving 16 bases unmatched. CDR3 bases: TGTGCCAGCTCACCCCCCCCTAAAACTAGCGACTCCTACGAGCAGTACTTC. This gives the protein CASSPPPKTSDSYEQYF.

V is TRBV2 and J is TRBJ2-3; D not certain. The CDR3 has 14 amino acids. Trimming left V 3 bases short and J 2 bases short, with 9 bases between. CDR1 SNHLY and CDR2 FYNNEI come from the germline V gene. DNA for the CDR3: TGTGCCAGCAGTGATTACCCTTTCACAGATACGCAGTATTTT. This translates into CASSDYPFTDTQYF.

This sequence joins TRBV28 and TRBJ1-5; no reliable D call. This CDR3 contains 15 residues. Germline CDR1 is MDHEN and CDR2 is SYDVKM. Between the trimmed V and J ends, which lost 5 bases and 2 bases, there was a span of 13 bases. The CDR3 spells CASSIYRSGNQPQHF. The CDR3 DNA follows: TGTGCCAGCAGTATTTACCGGTCGGGCAATCAGCCCCAGCATTTT.

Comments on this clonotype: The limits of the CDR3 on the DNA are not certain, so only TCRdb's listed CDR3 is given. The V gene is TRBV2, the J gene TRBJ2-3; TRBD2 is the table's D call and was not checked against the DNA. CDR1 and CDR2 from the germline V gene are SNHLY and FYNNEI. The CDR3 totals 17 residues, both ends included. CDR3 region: CASSDFRGGLSTDTQYF.